This T cell receptor beta chain emerged from a study of T cell changes during pregnancy in multiple sclerosis. Profiling relied on immunoSEQ multiplex PCR, and the TCRdb table lists in-frame clones only, not all of them. The sample yields around 80,000 clones, about 93% seen once. This clonotype was sampled from a female donor in good health, enrolled as a control in a pregnancy study. The sequenced sample was peripheral blood, obtained in the second trimester of pregnancy.

CDR3 sequence: CASSPRGQGRNEQFF. DNA of the CDR3: TGTGCCAGCAGCCCAAGGGGACAGGGACGGAATGAGCAGTTCTTC. V is TRBV7-2 and J is TRBJ2-1; 9 bases map to TRBD1. CDR1 SGHTA and CDR2 FQGNSA come from the germline V gene. This CDR3 comprises 15 residues. J gave up 7 bases and V 5 bases, and 9 bases lay outside the gene matches.